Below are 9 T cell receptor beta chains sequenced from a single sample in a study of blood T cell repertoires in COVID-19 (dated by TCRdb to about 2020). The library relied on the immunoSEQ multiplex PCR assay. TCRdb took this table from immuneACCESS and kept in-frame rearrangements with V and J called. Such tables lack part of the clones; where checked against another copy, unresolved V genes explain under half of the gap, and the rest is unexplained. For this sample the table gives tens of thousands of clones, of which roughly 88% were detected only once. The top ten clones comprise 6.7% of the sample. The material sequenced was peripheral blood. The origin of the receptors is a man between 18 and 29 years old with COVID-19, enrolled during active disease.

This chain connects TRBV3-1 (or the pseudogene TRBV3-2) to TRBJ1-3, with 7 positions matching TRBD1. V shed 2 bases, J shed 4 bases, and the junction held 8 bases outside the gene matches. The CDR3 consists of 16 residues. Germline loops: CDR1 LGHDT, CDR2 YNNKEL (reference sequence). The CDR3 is CASSQYAGTAGNTIYF. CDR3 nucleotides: TGTGCCAGCAGCCAATACGCTGGGACAGCAGGAAACACCATATATTTT.

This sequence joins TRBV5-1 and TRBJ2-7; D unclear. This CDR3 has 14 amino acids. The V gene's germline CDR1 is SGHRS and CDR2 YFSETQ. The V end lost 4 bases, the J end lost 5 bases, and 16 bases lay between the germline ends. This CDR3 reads CASSTSRGRDEQYF. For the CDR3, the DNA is TGCGCCAGCAGCACTTCGAGAGGTCGGGACGAGCAGTACTTC. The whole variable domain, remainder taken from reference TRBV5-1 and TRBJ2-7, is KAGVTQTPRYLIKTRGQQVTLSCSPISGHRSVSWYQQTPGQGLQFLFEYFSETQRNKGNFPGRFSGRQFSNSRSEMNVSTLELGDSALYLCASSTSRGRDEQYFGPGTRLTVT.

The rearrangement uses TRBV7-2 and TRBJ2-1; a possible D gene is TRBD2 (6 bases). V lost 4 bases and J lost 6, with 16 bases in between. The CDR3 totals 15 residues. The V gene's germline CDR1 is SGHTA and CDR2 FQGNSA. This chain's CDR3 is CASSSGRIRSNEQFF. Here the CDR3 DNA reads TGTGCCAGCAGCTCAGGGAGGATTAGAAGCAATGAGCAGTTCTTC. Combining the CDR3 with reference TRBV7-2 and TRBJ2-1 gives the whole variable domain GAGVSQSPSNKVTEKGKDVELRCDPISGHTALYWYRQSLGQGLEFLIYFQGNSAPDKSGLPSDRFSAERTGGSVSTLTIQRTQQEDSAVYLCASSSGRIRSNEQFFGPGTRLTVL.

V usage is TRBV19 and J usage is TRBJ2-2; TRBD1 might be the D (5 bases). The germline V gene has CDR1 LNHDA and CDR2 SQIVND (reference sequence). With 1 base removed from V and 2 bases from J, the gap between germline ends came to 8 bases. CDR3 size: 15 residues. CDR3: CASSIGQFNTGELFF. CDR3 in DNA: TGTGCCAGTAGTATAGGACAGTTTAACACCGGGGAGCTGTTTTTT.

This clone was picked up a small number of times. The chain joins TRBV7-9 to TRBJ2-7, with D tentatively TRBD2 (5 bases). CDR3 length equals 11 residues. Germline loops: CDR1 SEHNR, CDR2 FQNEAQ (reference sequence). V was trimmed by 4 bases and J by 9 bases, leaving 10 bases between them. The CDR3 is CASSSPSGQYF. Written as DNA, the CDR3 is TGTGCCAGCAGCTCACCAAGCGGGCAGTACTTC.

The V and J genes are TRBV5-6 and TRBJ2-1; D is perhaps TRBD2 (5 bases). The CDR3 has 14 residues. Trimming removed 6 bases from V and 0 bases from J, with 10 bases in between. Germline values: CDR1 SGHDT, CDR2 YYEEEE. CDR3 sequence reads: CASNDGLSYNEQFF. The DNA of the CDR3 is TGTGCCAGCAACGACGGACTCTCCTACAATGAGCAGTTCTTC.

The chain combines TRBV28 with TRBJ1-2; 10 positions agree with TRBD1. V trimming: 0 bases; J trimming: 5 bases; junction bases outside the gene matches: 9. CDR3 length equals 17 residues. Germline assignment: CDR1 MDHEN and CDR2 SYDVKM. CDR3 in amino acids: CASSLWSLTGGGYGYTF. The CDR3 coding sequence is TGTGCCAGCAGTTTATGGTCTTTGACAGGGGGCGGATATGGCTACACCTTC.

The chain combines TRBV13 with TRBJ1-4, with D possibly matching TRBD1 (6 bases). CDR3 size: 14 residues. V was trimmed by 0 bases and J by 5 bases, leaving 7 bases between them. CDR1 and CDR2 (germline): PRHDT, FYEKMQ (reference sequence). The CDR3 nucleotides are TGTGCCAGCAGCTTAGGGACAGGAAATGAAAAACTGTTTTTT. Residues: CASSLGTGNEKLFF. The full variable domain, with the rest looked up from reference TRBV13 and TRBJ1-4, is AAGVIQSPRHLIKEKRETATLKCYPIPRHDTVYWYQQGPGQDPQFLISFYEKMQSDKGSIPDRFSAQQFSDYHSELNMSSLELGDSALYFCASSLGTGNEKLFFGSGTQLSVL.

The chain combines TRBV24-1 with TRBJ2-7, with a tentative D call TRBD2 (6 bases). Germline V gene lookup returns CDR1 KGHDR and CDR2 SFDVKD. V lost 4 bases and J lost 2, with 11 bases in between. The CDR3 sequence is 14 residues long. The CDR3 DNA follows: TGTGCCACCAGTGACTGGGACTCGACCTACGAGCAGTACTTC. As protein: CATSDWDSTYEQYF.